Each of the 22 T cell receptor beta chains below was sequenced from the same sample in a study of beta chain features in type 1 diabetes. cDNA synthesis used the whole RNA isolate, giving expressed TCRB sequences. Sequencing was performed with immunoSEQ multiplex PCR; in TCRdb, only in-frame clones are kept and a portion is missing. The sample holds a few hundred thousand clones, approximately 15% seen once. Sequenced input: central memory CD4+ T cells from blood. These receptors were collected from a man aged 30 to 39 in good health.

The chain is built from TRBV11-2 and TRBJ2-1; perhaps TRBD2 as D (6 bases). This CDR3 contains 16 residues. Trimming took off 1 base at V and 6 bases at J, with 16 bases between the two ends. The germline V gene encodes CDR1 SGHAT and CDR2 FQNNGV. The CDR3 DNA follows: TGTGCCAGCAGCTTAGCTCCCCAGGGACTCCTCAATGAGCAGTTCTTC. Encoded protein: CASSLAPQGLLNEQFF.

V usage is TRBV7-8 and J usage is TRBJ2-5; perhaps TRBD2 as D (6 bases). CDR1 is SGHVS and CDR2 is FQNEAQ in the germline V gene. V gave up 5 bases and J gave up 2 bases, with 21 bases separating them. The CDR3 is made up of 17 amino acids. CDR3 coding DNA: TGTGCCAGCAGCCGGACGGTCTGGGCGGGGAGGCAAGAGACCCAGTACTTC. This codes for CASSRTVWAGRQETQYF.

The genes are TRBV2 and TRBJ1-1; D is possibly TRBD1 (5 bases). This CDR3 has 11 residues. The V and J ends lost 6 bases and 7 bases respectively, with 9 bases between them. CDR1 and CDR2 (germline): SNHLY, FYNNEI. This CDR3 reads CASSGDVEAFF. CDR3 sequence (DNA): TGTGCCAGCAGCGGGGACGTTGAAGCTTTCTTT.

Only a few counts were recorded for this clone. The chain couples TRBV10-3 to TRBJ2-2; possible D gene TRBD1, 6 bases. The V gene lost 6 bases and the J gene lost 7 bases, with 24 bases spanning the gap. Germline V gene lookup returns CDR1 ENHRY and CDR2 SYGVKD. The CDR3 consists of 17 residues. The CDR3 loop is CAISNPQPGQHDGELFF. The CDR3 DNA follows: TGTGCCATCAGCAACCCGCAGCCGGGACAACACGACGGGGAGCTGTTTTTT.

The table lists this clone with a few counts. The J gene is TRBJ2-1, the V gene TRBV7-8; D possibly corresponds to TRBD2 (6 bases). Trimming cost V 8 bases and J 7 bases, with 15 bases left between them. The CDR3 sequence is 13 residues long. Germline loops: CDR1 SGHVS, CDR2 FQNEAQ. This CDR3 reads CASCYGGLNEQFF. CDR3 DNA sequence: TGTGCCAGCTGCTACGGGGGACTGAATGAGCAGTTCTTC.

The CDR3 bases are TGCGCCAGCAGCCAAGAGGCGCAGTCCAAAAACATTCAGTACTTC. This sequence encodes CASSQEAQSKNIQYF. The chain links TRBV4-3 to TRBJ2-4; no clear D gene. The germline CDR1 and CDR2 sequences are LGHNA and YSLEER. The CDR3 sequence is 15 residues long. Trimming took 0 bases from V and 2 from J, leaving 8 bases between them.

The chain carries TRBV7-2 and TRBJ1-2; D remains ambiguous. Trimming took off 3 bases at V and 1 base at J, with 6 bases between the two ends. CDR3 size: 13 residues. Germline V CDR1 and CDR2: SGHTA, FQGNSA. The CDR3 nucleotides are TGTGCCAGCAGCTTCAAGGGTAACTATGGCTACACCTTC. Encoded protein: CASSFKGNYGYTF.

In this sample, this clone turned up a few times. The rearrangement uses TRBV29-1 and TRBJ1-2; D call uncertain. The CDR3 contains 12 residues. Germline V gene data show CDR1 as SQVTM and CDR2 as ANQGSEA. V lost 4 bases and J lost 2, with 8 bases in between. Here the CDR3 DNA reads TGCAGCGTTGCACAGAGAAACTATGGCTACACCTTC. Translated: CSVAQRNYGYTF.

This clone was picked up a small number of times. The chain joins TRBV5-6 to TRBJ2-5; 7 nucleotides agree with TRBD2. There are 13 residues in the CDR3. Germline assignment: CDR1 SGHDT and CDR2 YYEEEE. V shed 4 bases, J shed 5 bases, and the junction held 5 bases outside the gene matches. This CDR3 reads CASSPGAGETQYF. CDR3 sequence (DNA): TGTGCCAGCAGCCCCGGAGCGGGGGAGACCCAGTACTTC.

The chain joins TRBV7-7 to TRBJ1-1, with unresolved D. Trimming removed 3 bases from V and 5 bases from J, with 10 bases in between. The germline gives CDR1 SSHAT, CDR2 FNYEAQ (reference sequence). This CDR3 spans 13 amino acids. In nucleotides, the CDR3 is TGTGCCAGCAGCTTTAATGTAGGGACTGAAGCTTTCTTT. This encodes CASSFNVGTEAFF. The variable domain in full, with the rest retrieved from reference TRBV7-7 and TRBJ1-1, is GAGVSQSPRYKVTKRGQDVTLRCDPISSHATLYWYQQALGQGPEFLTYFNYEAQPDKSGLPSDRFSAERPEGSISTLTIQRTEQRDSAMYRCASSFNVGTEAFFGQGTRLTVV.

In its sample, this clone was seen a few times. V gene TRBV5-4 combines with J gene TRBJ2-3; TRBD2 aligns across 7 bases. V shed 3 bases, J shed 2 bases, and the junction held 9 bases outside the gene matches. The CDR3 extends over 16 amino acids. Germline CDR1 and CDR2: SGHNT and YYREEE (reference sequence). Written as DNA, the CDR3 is TGTGCCAGCAGCTCAGCCGAGCGGGGCATCACAGATACGCAGTATTTT. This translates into CASSSAERGITDTQYF.

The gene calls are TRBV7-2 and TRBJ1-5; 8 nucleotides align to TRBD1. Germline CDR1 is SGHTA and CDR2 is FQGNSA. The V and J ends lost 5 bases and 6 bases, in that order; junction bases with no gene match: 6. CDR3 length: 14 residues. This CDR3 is CASSGQDRVQPQHF. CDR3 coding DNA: TGTGCCAGCAGCGGACAGGACAGGGTTCAGCCCCAGCATTTT.

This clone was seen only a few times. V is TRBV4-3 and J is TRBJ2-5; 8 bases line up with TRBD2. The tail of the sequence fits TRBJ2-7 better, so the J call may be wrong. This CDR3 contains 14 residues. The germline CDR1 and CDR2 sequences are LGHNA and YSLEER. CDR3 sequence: CASSQATSAAEQYF. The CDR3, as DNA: TGCGCCAGCAGCCAAGCGACTAGCGCAGCCGAGCAGTACTTC.

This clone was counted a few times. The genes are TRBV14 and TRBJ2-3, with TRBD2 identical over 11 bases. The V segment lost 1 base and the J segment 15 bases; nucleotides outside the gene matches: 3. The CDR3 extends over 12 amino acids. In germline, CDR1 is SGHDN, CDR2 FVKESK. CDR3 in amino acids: CASSQGLAGRYF. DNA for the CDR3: TGTGCCAGCAGCCAAGGACTAGCGGGAAGATATTTT.

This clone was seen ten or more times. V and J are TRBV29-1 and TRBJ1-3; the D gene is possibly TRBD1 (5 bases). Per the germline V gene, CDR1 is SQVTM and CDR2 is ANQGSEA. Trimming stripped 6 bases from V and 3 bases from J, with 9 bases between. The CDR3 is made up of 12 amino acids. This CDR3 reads CSVRGVGNTIYF. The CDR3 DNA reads TGCAGCGTGAGGGGCGTTGGAAACACCATATATTTT.

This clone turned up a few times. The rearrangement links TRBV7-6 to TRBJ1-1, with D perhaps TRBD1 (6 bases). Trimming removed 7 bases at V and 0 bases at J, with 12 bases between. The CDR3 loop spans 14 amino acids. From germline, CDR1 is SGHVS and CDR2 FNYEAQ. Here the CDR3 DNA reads TGTGCCAGCACCCCAGGGGAGATGAACACTGAAGCTTTCTTT. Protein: CASTPGEMNTEAFF.

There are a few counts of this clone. The CDR3 protein is CASSLMEAGELFF. CDR3 DNA: TGTGCCAGCAGCTTAATGGAGGCCGGGGAGCTGTTTTTT. This chain links TRBV7-2 with TRBJ2-2, with D perhaps matching TRBD2 (5 bases). This CDR3 contains 13 residues. The V and J ends lost 2 bases and 6 bases respectively, with 7 bases between them. Germline values: CDR1 SGHTA, CDR2 FQGNSA.

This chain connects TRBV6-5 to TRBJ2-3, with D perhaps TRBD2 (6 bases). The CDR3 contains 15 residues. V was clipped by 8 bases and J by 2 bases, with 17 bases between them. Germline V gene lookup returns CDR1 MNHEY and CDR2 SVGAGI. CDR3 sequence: CASGLGAGFTDTQYF. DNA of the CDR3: TGTGCCAGCGGCCTAGGCGCGGGATTCACAGATACGCAGTATTTT.

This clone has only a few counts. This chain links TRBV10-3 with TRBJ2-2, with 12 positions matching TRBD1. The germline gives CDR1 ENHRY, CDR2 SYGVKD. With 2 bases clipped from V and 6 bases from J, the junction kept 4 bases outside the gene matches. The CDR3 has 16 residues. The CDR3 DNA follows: TGTGCCATCAGTGAGGGGGACAGGGGGCGAGCCGGGGAGCTGTTTTTT. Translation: CAISEGDRGRAGELFF.

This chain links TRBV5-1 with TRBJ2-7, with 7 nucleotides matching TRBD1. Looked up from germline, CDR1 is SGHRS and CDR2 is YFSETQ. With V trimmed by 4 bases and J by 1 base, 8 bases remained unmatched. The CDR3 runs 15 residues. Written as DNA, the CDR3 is TGCGCCAGCAGCCCCCGGACAGGCCATTCCTACGAGCAGTACTTC. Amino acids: CASSPRTGHSYEQYF. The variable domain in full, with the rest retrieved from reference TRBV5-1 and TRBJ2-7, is KAGVTQTPRYLIKTRGQQVTLSCSPISGHRSVSWYQQTPGQGLQFLFEYFSETQRNKGNFPGRFSGRQFSNSRSEMNVSTLELGDSALYLCASSPRTGHSYEQYFGPGTRLTVT.

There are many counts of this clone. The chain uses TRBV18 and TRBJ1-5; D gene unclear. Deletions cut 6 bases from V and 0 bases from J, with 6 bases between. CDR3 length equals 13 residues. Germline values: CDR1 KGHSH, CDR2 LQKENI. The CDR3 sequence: CASSRSSNQPQHF. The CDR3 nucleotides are TGTGCCAGCTCGCGAAGTAGCAATCAGCCCCAGCATTTT.

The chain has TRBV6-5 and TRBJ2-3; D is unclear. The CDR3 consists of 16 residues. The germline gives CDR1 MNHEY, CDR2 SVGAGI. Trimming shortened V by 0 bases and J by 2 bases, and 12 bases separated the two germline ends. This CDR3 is CASSYSLAAFTDTQYF. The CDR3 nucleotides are TGTGCCAGCAGTTACTCTCTGGCGGCTTTCACAGATACGCAGTATTTT.